This passage covers 18 T cell receptor delta chains from one sample sequenced in a study of gamma-delta T cells after stem cell transplantation. TCRdb applied CATT to the RT-PCR reads for clone calling. There are over 2,500 delta-chain clones in the sample; around a fifth occur only once, and around 26% lies in the top ten. Sequencing was done on a sample of gamma-delta T cells. These receptors came from a human donor. It is not recorded whose cells these are; they may come from a transplant donor.

This clone is medium-sized by share. This sequence joins TRDV2 and TRDJ1; 13 bases align to TRDD3. V was clipped by 3 bases and J by 1 base; unmatched bases: 10. This CDR3 is 18 amino acids long. Germline CDR1 and CDR2: GEAIGNYY and EKD. The CDR3 DNA is TGTGCCTGTGACGGGATTACTGGGGGATACGCGAGCACCGATAAACTCATCTTT. This gives the protein CACDGITGGYASTDKLIF.

The chain combines TRDV1 with TRDJ1; TRDD3 matches at 7 bases. V lost 2 bases to trimming and J lost 3 bases; unmatched junction nucleotides: 24. The CDR3 is 21 residues long. CDR1 and CDR2 (germline): TSWWSYY, QGS. CDR3 nucleotide sequence: TGTGCTCTTGGGGAAGCTTATGGTCCTATAGACCGCTGGGGGTCGGCCGATAAACTCATCTTT. Protein product: CALGEAYGPIDRWGSADKLIF.

This clone is labeled as medium-sized. The CDR3, as DNA: TGTGCCTGTGACACACTTGGGGGATCCATTGGGCGGATGATCGATAAACTCATCTTT. This gives the protein CACDTLGGSIGRMIDKLIF. The J gene is TRDJ1, the V gene TRDV2, with 8 bases lining up with TRDD3. There are 19 residues in the CDR3. Trimming removed 1 base from V and 4 bases from J; junction bases left unmatched: 19. Germline V gene data show CDR1 as GEAIGNYY and CDR2 as EKD.

In its sample, this clone is medium-sized. This may come from a read error, since a much larger clone is one base off. CDR3 DNA sequence: TGTGCCTGTGACACAGTAGGAACTGGGGGACCGCTGTACACCGATAAACTCATCTTT. This sequence encodes CACDTVGTGGPLYTDKLIF. The chain uses TRDV2 and TRDJ1; 9 nucleotides line up with TRDD3. The CDR3 totals 19 residues. CDR1 GEAIGNYY and CDR2 EKD come from the germline V gene. J was trimmed by 0 bases and V by 1 base; bases with no gene match: 14.

This clone was found a few times. This DNA's translation and the protein TCRdb lists, from a much larger clone, do not match at residue 15, likely due to a read error; the protein shown is translated from the DNA. The chain combines TRDV1 with TRDJ1; 13 positions match TRDD3. This CDR3 has 17 amino acids. CDR1 is TSWWSYY and CDR2 is QGS in the germline V gene. The CDR3 reads CALGEPTGGYATDKPIF. CDR3 nucleotides: TGTGCTCTTGGGGAACCTACTGGGGGATACGCCACCGATAAACCCATCTTT.

A few counts support this clone. Just one base apart from a much larger clone, this may be a read error. CDR3 amino acids: CACDPLGDMRTDKPIF. As DNA, the CDR3 is TGTGCCTGTGACCCACTGGGGGATATGAGGACCGATAAACCCATCTTT. The chain couples TRDV2 to TRDJ1; 11 bases fit TRDD3. The CDR3 runs 16 residues. CDR1 GEAIGNYY and CDR2 EKD come from the germline V gene.

This clone counts as medium-sized (0.01 to 0.1%). This sequence joins TRDV2 and TRDJ1, with D hard to call. CDR3 length: 16 residues. Germline values: CDR1 GEAIGNYY, CDR2 EKD. The ends were cut back, 3 bases at V and 1 base at J, with 17 bases in the middle. CDR3 in amino acids: CACDPVGPGRTDKLIF. CDR3 sequence (DNA): TGTGCCTGTGACCCCGTCGGACCCGGACGCACCGATAAACTCATCTTT.

By share, this clone ranks as medium-sized. The CDR3 loop is CAFSRGIVNTDKLIF. CDR3 nucleotide sequence: TGTGCCTTTAGCCGCGGGATAGTTAACACCGATAAACTCATCTTT. The chain links TRDV3 to TRDJ1; the D gene is possibly TRDD3 (6 bases). The V and J ends lost 0 bases and 0 bases respectively, with 14 bases between them. Germline V gene data show CDR1 as TVYSNPD and CDR2 as GDNSRS (reference sequence). The CDR3 length is 15 residues.

This clone was detected only once. This may come from a read error, since a much larger clone is one base off. Other DNA sequences in the same sample also yield this CDR3. The chain employs TRDV2 and TRDJ1, with 10 bases fitting TRDD3. This CDR3 contains 16 residues. Germline V gives CDR1 GEAIGNYY, CDR2 EKD. The CDR3 DNA follows: TGTGCCTGCGACATCTGGGGGATAGGTGAAGGGCCTAAACTCATCTTT. It specifies CACDIWGIGEGPKLIF.

This rearrangement joins TRDV2 to TRDJ1; 8 nucleotides match TRDD3. From germline, CDR1 is GEAIGNYY and CDR2 EKD. Trimming cost V 2 bases and J 0 bases; bases outside gene matches: 7. There are 16 residues in the CDR3. The CDR3 reads CACDRLGVNYTDKLIF. The CDR3 DNA is TGTGCCTGTGACAGACTGGGGGTGAACTACACCGATAAACTCATCTTT.

To note about this clone: TCRdb's listed protein matches a much larger clone and diverges from this DNA's translation at residue 5, likely through a read error; the protein shown comes from the DNA. The chain uses TRDV2 and TRDJ1; 13 nucleotides match TRDD3. V was pared by 3 bases and J by 11 bases, with 11 bases of the junction left unmatched. The CDR3 extends over 15 amino acids. Germline V gene sequence: CDR1 GEAIGNYY, CDR2 EKD. The CDR3 here is CACDALTGGYAYLIF. The CDR3 DNA reads TGTGCCTGTGACGCCCTTACTGGGGGATACGCATACCTCATCTTT.

Points on this clone: A read error is likely here: a far larger clone is one base away. The identical CDR3 is also encoded by other nucleotide sequences in the sample. V is TRDV1 and J is TRDJ1, with 10 bases matching TRDD3. Germline V gene data show CDR1 as TSWWSYY and CDR2 as QGS. The V segment lost 3 bases and the J segment 2 bases; nucleotides outside the gene matches: 27. CDR3 length: 23 residues. The CDR3 reads CALGDPRPPTHRLMGDTTDKLIF. The CDR3 DNA reads TGTGCTCTTGGGGATCCGAGGCCCCCTACGCACCGGTTGATGGGGGATACTACCGATAAACTCATCTTT.

This clone is classed as medium-sized. The V gene is TRDV2, the J gene TRDJ1; 9 nucleotides match TRDD3. After removal of 1 base from V and 4 bases from J, the junction contained 3 bases not matched to a gene. Germline V CDR1 and CDR2: GEAIGNYY, EKD. This CDR3 contains 14 residues. The CDR3 spells CACDTVLGDDKLIF. For the CDR3, the DNA is TGTGCCTGTGACACTGTACTGGGGGACGATAAACTCATCTTT.

This clone is medium-sized by share. This likely reflects a read error, since a far larger clone is one base away. V usage is TRDV2 and J usage is TRDJ1; D is uncertain. The germline V gene encodes CDR1 GEAIGNYY and CDR2 EKD. The length of the CDR3 is 18 residues. Deletions cut 0 bases from V and 0 bases from J, with 19 bases between. CDR3 sequence (DNA): TGTGCCTGTGACACCCTGCCGACACCGAATTCATACACCGATAAACTCATCTTT. Protein sequence: CACDTLPTPNSYTDKLIF.

Note on this clone: TCRdb's protein, taken from a much larger clone, differs from this DNA's translation at residue 4, likely owing to a read error; the protein displayed comes from the DNA. The rearrangement links TRDV2 to TRDJ1; 8 bases match TRDD3. This CDR3 spans 18 amino acids. V trimming: 5 bases; J trimming: 2 bases; junction bases outside the gene matches: 18. Germline CDR1 reads GEAIGNYY; CDR2 reads EKD. The CDR3: CACGLLGVDRSFTDKLIF. The CDR3 nucleotides are TGTGCCTGTGGACTACTGGGGGTCGACCGCTCGTTTACCGATAAACTCATCTTT.

Points on this clone: Just one base apart from a much larger clone, this may be a read error. The same CDR3 also results from other DNA sequences found in this sample. As DNA, the CDR3 is TGTGCTCTTGGGGAACTCCTACAGCACGTACTGGGGATCCTTCACACCGACAAACTCATCTTT. Translated: CALGELLQHVLGILHTDKLIF. The chain recombines TRDV1 with TRDJ1; 7 bases line up with TRDD3. Germline values: CDR1 TSWWSYY, CDR2 QGS. CDR3 length equals 21 residues.

This clone is termed medium-sized. The CDR3: CACDTVGIRTDKLIF. DNA of the CDR3: TGTGCCTGTGACACCGTTGGGATACGGACCGATAAACTCATCTTT. The chain uses TRDV2 and TRDJ1; 8 bases align to TRDD3. Germline V gene data show CDR1 as GEAIGNYY and CDR2 as EKD. There are 15 residues in the CDR3. The ends lost 0 bases at V and 2 bases at J; junction bases unmatched: 4.

Points on this clone: This may arise from a read error, as a much more abundant clone is one base away. This chain joins TRDV1 and TRDJ2; D is perhaps TRDD2 (6 bases). The CDR3 loop spans 23 amino acids. CDR1 TSWWSYY and CDR2 QGS come from the germline V gene. The V end lost 0 bases, the J end lost 8 bases, and 37 bases lay between the germline ends. CDR3 in amino acids: CALGELVPSSNTLLPFGMAQLFF. Written as DNA, the CDR3 is TGTGCTCTTGGGGAACTAGTTCCTTCCAGTAACACTCTGCTTCCCTTCGGTATGGCACAACTCTTCTTT.